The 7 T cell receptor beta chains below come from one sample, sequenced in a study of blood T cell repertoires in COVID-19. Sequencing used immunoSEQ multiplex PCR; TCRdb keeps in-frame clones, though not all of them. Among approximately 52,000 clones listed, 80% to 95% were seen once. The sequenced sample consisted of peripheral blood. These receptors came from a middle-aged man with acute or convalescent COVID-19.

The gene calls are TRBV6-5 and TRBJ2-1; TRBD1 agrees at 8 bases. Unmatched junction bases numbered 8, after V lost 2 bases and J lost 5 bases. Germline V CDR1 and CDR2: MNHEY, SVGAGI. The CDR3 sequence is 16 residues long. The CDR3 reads CASSYVRRGRDNEQFF. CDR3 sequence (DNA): TGTGCCAGCAGTTACGTACGCAGGGGGCGCGACAATGAGCAGTTCTTC.

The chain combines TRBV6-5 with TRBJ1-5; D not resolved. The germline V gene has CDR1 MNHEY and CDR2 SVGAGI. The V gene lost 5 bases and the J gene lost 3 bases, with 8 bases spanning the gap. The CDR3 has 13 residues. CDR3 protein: CASSPYSNQPQHF. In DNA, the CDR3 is TGTGCCAGCAGTCCTTATTCCAATCAGCCCCAGCATTTT.

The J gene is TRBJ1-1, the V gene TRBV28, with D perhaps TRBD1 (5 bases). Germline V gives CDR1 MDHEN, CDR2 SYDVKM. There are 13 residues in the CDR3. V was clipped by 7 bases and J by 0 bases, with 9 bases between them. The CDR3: CASTDSLNTEAFF. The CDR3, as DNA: TGTGCCAGCACCGACAGCTTGAACACTGAAGCTTTCTTT.

In nucleotides, the CDR3 is TGTGCCACCAGTGATTCATCCGGGACAGCTGTCTACGAGCAGTACTTC. Translation: CATSDSSGTAVYEQYF. The chain links TRBV24-1 to TRBJ2-7; 7 positions match TRBD1. The junction had 9 bases not matched to a gene; V was cut back by 2 bases and J by 3 bases. This CDR3 is 16 amino acids long. Germline V gene sequence: CDR1 KGHDR, CDR2 SFDVKD.

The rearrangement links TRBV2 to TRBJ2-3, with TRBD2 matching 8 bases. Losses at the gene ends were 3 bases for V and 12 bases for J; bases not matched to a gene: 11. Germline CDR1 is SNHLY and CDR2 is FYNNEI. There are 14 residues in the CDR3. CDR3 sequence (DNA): TGTGCCAGCAGTGATCCTGCACTAGCGGATCGTCAGTATTTT. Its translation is CASSDPALADRQYF.

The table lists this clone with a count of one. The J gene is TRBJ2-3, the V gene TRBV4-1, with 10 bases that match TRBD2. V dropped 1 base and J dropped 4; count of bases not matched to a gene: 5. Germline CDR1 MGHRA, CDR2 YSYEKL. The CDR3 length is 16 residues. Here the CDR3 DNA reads TGCGCCAGCAGCCAAGTGTTAGCGGGGGGCTCAGATACGCAGTATTTT. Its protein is CASSQVLAGGSDTQYF.

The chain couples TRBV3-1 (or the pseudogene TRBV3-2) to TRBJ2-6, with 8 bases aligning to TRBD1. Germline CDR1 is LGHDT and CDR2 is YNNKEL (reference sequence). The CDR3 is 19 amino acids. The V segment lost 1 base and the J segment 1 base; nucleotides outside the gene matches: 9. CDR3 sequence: CASSQAWTGLGSGANVLTF. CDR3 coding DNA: TGTGCCAGCAGCCAAGCCTGGACAGGGTTGGGGTCTGGGGCCAACGTCCTGACTTTC.